A single sample gave rise to the 5 T cell receptor beta chains below, sequenced in a study of blood T cell repertoires in COVID-19. The repertoire was sequenced with immunoSEQ multiplex PCR; TCRdb's copy has only in-frame clones and lacks some. The profile covers nearly 250,000 clones, with 65% to 90% appearing a single time and approximately 9.6% taken by the ten largest. The sample was PBMCs or T cells enriched from blood (not recorded which). The receptors were gathered from a woman aged 50 to 60 with acute COVID-19.

This chain links TRBV15 with TRBJ2-7, with D perhaps matching TRBD2 (5 bases). Trimming took off 8 bases at V and 3 bases at J, with 17 bases between the two ends. The CDR3 loop spans 14 amino acids. Germline values: CDR1 LNHNV, CDR2 YYDKDF (reference sequence). CDR3: CATRRVGENYEQYF. The CDR3 nucleotides are TGTGCCACCCGGCGGGTCGGCGAAAACTACGAGCAGTACTTC.

The chain's CDR3 is CASSLTSGEETQYF. In DNA, the CDR3 is TGTGCCAGCAGCCTGACTAGCGGGGAAGAGACCCAGTACTTC. This chain connects TRBV7-2 to TRBJ2-5; TRBD2 aligns across 11 bases. After removal of 5 bases from V and 3 bases from J, the junction contained 2 bases not matched to a gene. The germline V gene has CDR1 SGHTA and CDR2 FQGNSA. This CDR3 region has 14 residues.

This chain links TRBV12-3 or TRBV12-4 with TRBJ2-3; D is perhaps TRBD1 (6 bases). V gave up 2 bases and J gave up 13 bases, with 16 bases separating them. This CDR3 region has 13 residues. The CDR3 nucleotides are TGTGCCAGCAGTTTAAGGACAGCCGACGACGAGTATTTT. This encodes CASSLRTADDEYF.

This clone was detected only once. The J gene is TRBJ1-4, the V gene TRBV5-1; D is unresolved. The CDR3 runs to 15 residues. Germline V gene sequence: CDR1 SGHRS, CDR2 YFSETQ. V shed 4 bases and J shed 0 bases, with 10 bases lying between them. Written as DNA, the CDR3 is TGCGCCAGCAGCGACGAACAGTCAACTAATGAAAAACTGTTTTTT. Residues: CASSDEQSTNEKLFF. The whole variable domain, remainder taken from reference TRBV5-1 and TRBJ1-4, is KAGVTQTPRYLIKTRGQQVTLSCSPISGHRSVSWYQQTPGQGLQFLFEYFSETQRNKGNFPGRFSGRQFSNSRSEMNVSTLELGDSALYLCASSDEQSTNEKLFFGSGTQLSVL.

With regard to this clone: At the DNA level, this CDR3 is encoded by other sequences in the same sample as well. The V gene is TRBV2, the J gene TRBJ1-5; D not resolved. Germline loops: CDR1 SNHLY, CDR2 FYNNEI. The V gene lost 7 bases and the J gene lost 2 bases, with 6 bases spanning the gap. The CDR3 is 12 residues long. The CDR3 DNA follows: TGTGCCAGCACCCTTGGCAATCAGCCCCAGCATTTT. Residues: CASTLGNQPQHF.